A single sample gave rise to the 32 T cell receptor beta chains below, sequenced in a study of regulatory T cells in long-lasting Graves disease. Building the TCR beta libraries relied on iRepertoire HTBI primers, and CDR3 regions underwent Arm-PCR. TCRdb analysed the multiplex PCR reads with MiXCR anew, one entry per CDR3 protein. The data show hundreds of thousands of distinct CDR3 sequences, around 30% seen once. Time point: persistent/refractory GD, antithyroid drugs over 5 years with positive TRAb. Extracted RNA from PBMCs served as the source of the TCR library. This sample comprised peripheral blood mononuclear cells (PBMCs), obtained when the disease was refractory, from a patient treated with antithyroid drugs. These receptors came from a female donor with Graves disease.

The sample holds a few counts of this clonotype. The V call is TRBV7-9, the J call TRBJ1-1, with D tentatively TRBD1 (6 bases). The germline CDR1 and CDR2 sequences are SEHNR and FQNEAQ (reference sequence). This CDR3 contains 14 residues. Trimming shortened V by 2 bases and J by 6 bases, and 13 bases separated the two germline ends. CDR3 sequence reads: CASSLTAEGAEAFF. The CDR3 DNA sequence: TGTGCCAGCAGCTTAACTGCTGAGGGGGCTGAAGCTTTCTTT.

This clonotype was detected a few times. The V call is TRBV10-3, the J call TRBJ1-1; D might be TRBD1 (6 bases). With 6 bases removed from V and 5 bases from J, the gap between germline ends came to 16 bases. This CDR3 spans 14 amino acids. Germline V gene sequence: CDR1 ENHRY, CDR2 SYGVKD. The DNA for the CDR3 is TGTGCCATCAGCCCGAGGGGGGGGCGGACTGAAGCTTTCTTT. This gives the protein CAISPRGGRTEAFF.

J is TRBJ1-2 and V is TRBV29-1; D unclear. Germline V lookup: CDR1 SQVTM, CDR2 ANQGSEA. Between the trimmed V and J ends, which lost 3 bases and 7 bases, there was a span of 12 bases. The CDR3 runs 12 residues. The DNA for the CDR3 is TGCAGCGTTGACTCAAGAGTCGGTGGCTACACCTTC. Amino acids: CSVDSRVGGYTF.

This clonotype was counted between two and nine times. CDR3 region: CASNTPGLNTGELFF. DNA of the CDR3: TGTGCCAGCAACACCCCGGGACTCAACACCGGGGAGCTGTTTTTT. The chain joins TRBV9 to TRBJ2-2, with a weak D call TRBD2 (6 bases). Between the trimmed V and J ends, which lost 6 bases and 2 bases, there was a span of 14 bases. The germline V gene has CDR1 SGDLS and CDR2 YYNGEE. The CDR3 runs 15 residues. Complete variable domain (other parts from reference TRBV9 and TRBJ2-2): DSGVTQTPKHLITATGQRVTLRCSPRSGDLSVYWYQQSLDQGLQFLIQYYNGEERAKGNILERFSAQQFPDLHSELNLSSLELGDSALYFCASNTPGLNTGELFFGEGSRLTVL.

This clonotype appeared once. The chain recombines TRBV10-1 with TRBJ2-7; D not certain. V shed 0 bases and J shed 2 bases, with 5 bases lying between them. Germline loops: CDR1 WNHNN, CDR2 SYGVQD (reference sequence). The CDR3 contains 13 residues. The DNA for the CDR3 is TGCGCCAGCAGTGAGTCAGGAGCCTACGAGCAGTACTTC. Translated: CASSESGAYEQYF.

A few counts support this clonotype. This chain connects TRBV7-6 to TRBJ2-7, with a possible D match to TRBD2 (5 bases). The germline gives CDR1 SGHVS, CDR2 FNYEAQ. The CDR3 has 14 residues. V was cut by 5 bases and J by 3 bases, with 14 bases left in between. The CDR3 DNA reads as TGTGCCAGCAGCCCCGAAGACCGGGGCTACGAGCAGTACTTC. It yields the protein CASSPEDRGYEQYF.

There are a few counts of this clonotype. The rearrangement links TRBV11-3 to TRBJ1-1, with 7 bases identical to TRBD1. V was clipped by 4 bases and J by 4 bases; unmatched bases: 6. This CDR3 is built from 14 residues. Germline V gene sequence: CDR1 SGHNT, CDR2 YENEEA. CDR3 DNA sequence: TGTGCCAGCAGCTATACAGGGGCGGCCACTGAAGCTTTCTTT. Translated: CASSYTGAATEAFF.

The chain carries TRBV2 and TRBJ2-2; possible D gene TRBD2, 5 bases. The V end was cut by 10 bases, the J end by 5 bases, with 20 bases between. The CDR3 is 15 residues long. From germline, CDR1 is SNHLY and CDR2 FYNNEI. The CDR3: CANMASGWETGELFF. In DNA form, the CDR3 reads TGTGCCAACATGGCCAGCGGCTGGGAAACCGGGGAGCTGTTTTTT.

V is TRBV20-1 and J is TRBJ1-1; D is unclear. Per germline, CDR1 DFQATT and CDR2 SNEGSKA (reference sequence). The germline V and J ends were trimmed by 0 bases and 1 base, with 9 bases remaining between them. The CDR3 sequence is 14 residues long. The CDR3 DNA reads TGCAGTGCTAGAGATTGGGCAGCGAACACTGAAGCTTTCTTT. Translated, it gives CSARDWAANTEAFF.

This chain uses TRBV7-8 with TRBJ1-2; a weak D match, TRBD1 (6 bases). The CDR3 extends over 15 amino acids. The germline V gene has CDR1 SGHVS and CDR2 FQNEAQ. V was pared by 5 bases and J by 2 bases, with 15 bases between. The CDR3 nucleotides are TGTGCCAGCAGCCTCCCCGGGGGCCTAAACTATGGCTACACCTTC. The encoded protein is CASSLPGGLNYGYTF.

This clonotype showed up just a few times. This chain links TRBV5-1 with TRBJ2-7; 8 nucleotides agree with TRBD1. The germline V gene has CDR1 SGHRS and CDR2 YFSETQ. CDR3 length: 15 amino acids. V was pared by 3 bases and J by 2 bases, with 7 bases of the junction left unmatched. The CDR3 is CASSSEQGVAYEQYF. DNA for the CDR3: TGCGCCAGCAGCTCGGAACAGGGGGTGGCCTACGAGCAGTACTTC.

This chain uses TRBV30 with TRBJ1-2; D is undetermined. Germline CDR1 is GTSNPN and CDR2 is SVGIG (reference sequence). CDR3 length equals 12 residues. Trimming took off 5 bases at V and 4 bases at J, with 11 bases between the two ends. Here the CDR3 reads CAWANSSYGYTF. The DNA of the CDR3 is TGTGCCTGGGCCAATAGTAGCTATGGCTACACCTTC.

This rearrangement joins TRBV3-1 to TRBJ2-7; the D gene is possibly TRBD1 (6 bases). CDR3 size: 13 residues. CDR1 LGHDT and CDR2 YNNKEL come from the germline V gene (reference sequence). V lost 6 bases and J lost 5, with 14 bases in between. The CDR3 DNA follows: TGTGCCAGCAGAAACAGGGTTTCGAACGAGCAGTACTTC. Translation gives CASRNRVSNEQYF.

This clonotype occurred a few times. The chain combines TRBV30 with TRBJ2-2; possibly TRBD1 for D (5 bases). The CDR3 totals 14 residues. CDR1 and CDR2 (germline): GTSNPN, SVGIG (reference sequence). V lost 4 bases to trimming and J lost 0 bases, with 9 bases between them. The CDR3 spells CAWTTGSNTGELFF. The CDR3 DNA follows: TGTGCCTGGACTACAGGCTCGAACACCGGGGAGCTGTTTTTT.

V usage is TRBV28 and J usage is TRBJ1-1, with 11 bases that match TRBD1. With V trimmed by 3 bases and J by 8 bases, 8 bases remained unmatched. Germline CDR1 MDHEN, CDR2 SYDVKM. CDR3 length: 15 residues. The CDR3 nucleotides read TGTGCCAGCAGTTTCCTTGGACAGGGGGCGCCGGAAGCTTTCTTT. This encodes CASSFLGQGAPEAFF. Looking up the rest from reference TRBV28 and TRBJ1-1 gives the full variable domain: DVKVTQSSRYLVKRTGEKVFLECVQDMDHENMFWYRQDPGLGLRLIYFSYDVKMKEKGDIPEGYSVSREKKERFSLILESASTNQTSMYLCASSFLGQGAPEAFFGQGTRLTVV.

Worth noting for this clonotype: The junction shows a germline mismatch at one end, possibly a read error. V and J are TRBV12-3 or TRBV12-4 and TRBJ1-1, with TRBD1 matching 12 bases. CDR3 length equals 14 residues. As DNA, the CDR3 is TGTGCCAGCAACCGGGACAGGGGGCTCACTGAAGCTTCCTTT. Protein sequence: CASNRDRGLTEASF.

The chain combines TRBV7-9 with TRBJ2-7, with D tentatively TRBD1 (6 bases). Germline V gene sequence: CDR1 SEHNR, CDR2 FQNEAQ (reference sequence). V lost 7 bases to trimming and J lost 4 bases, with 20 bases between them. CDR3 size: 15 residues. The CDR3 DNA reads as TGTGCCAGCACCCAATCGGGGACAAGAAATTACGAGCAGTACTTC. It specifies CASTQSGTRNYEQYF.

About this clonotype: A much larger clone lies a single base off, so this may be a read error. The chain links TRBV6-1 to TRBJ2-7; D is undetermined. In germline, CDR1 is MNHNS, CDR2 SASEGT. The CDR3 runs 12 residues. The CDR3 DNA follows: TGTGCCAGCAGCCCCCCGGCCTACGAGCAGTGCTTC. Protein sequence: CASSPPAYEQCF.

A note on this clonotype: A far larger clone differs by one base, so this is likely a read error. The gene calls are TRBV2 and TRBJ2-2, with D possibly TRBD1 on 5 matching bases. Deletions cut 6 bases from V and 7 bases from J, with 18 bases between. The CDR3 runs 15 residues. Germline V gives CDR1 SNHLY, CDR2 FYNNEI. DNA for the CDR3: TGTGCCAGCAGCTTAAATCACAGAAGGGGCGGGGAGCTGTTTTTT. Protein sequence: CASSLNHRRGGELFF.

This clonotype was seen repeatedly, ten times or more. The chain has TRBV28 and TRBJ1-2; possible D gene TRBD1, 5 bases. Trimming removed 8 bases at V and 4 bases at J, with 17 bases between. The length of the CDR3 is 14 residues. Germline values: CDR1 MDHEN, CDR2 SYDVKM. DNA of the CDR3: TGTGCCAGCGGCTCCGGGACGCTTCGCTATGGCTACACCTTC. Translation gives CASGSGTLRYGYTF.

This clonotype has at least ten counts. The chain links TRBV5-6 to TRBJ1-1; D may be TRBD1 (5 bases). This CDR3 spans 18 amino acids. Per germline, CDR1 SGHDT and CDR2 YYEEEE. V dropped 5 bases and J dropped 0 bases, with 23 bases sitting between them. The CDR3 region is CASSRPGDPWSMNTEAFF. The CDR3 DNA reads TGTGCCAGCAGTCGTCCGGGGGACCCCTGGAGCATGAACACTGAAGCTTTCTTT.

There are a few counts of this clonotype. A much larger clone differs by one base, so this may be a read error. The CDR3 spells CASSQSAGFGETQHF. DNA of the CDR3: TGTGCCAGCAGCCAAAGCGCAGGGTTTGGGGAGACCCAGCACTTC. V gene TRBV12-3 or TRBV12-4 combines with J gene TRBJ2-5, with D possibly called TRBD1 or TRBD2 (5 bases each). This CDR3 region has 15 residues.

The gene calls are TRBV7-9 and TRBJ1-1, with D perhaps matching TRBD1 (5 bases). Germline CDR1 is SEHNR and CDR2 is FQNEAQ (reference sequence). V dropped 3 bases and J dropped 4 bases, with 18 bases sitting between them. There are 16 residues in the CDR3. CDR3 nucleotides: TGTGCCAGCAGCTTCGACGACAGTCTTGGGGGCACTGAAGCTTTCTTT. The encoded protein is CASSFDDSLGGTEAFF.

This clonotype was picked up many times. The CDR3 region has the DNA TGTGCCAGCAGTTCTGGCAGGGGGAGAGAGACCCAGTACTTC. It encodes CASSSGRGRETQYF. The chain links TRBV12-3 or TRBV12-4 to TRBJ2-5; 7 nucleotides agree with TRBD1. The CDR3 spans 14 residues. V trimming: 4 bases; J trimming: 4 bases; junction bases outside the gene matches: 6.

This clonotype showed up many times. V is TRBV11-2 and J is TRBJ2-2; D uncertain. Germline-derived CDR1 and CDR2 are SGHAT and FQNNGV. The CDR3 has 11 residues. The V end was cut by 10 bases, the J end by 4 bases, with 7 bases between. For the CDR3, the DNA is TGTGCCATTCGTCGCACCGGGGAGCTGTTTTTT. Encoded protein: CAIRRTGELFF.

This clonotype was detected many times. The V gene is TRBV28, the J gene TRBJ1-2; D ambiguous. Per germline, CDR1 MDHEN and CDR2 SYDVKM. The CDR3 consists of 13 residues. The V end was cut by 5 bases, the J end by 4 bases, with 11 bases between. The CDR3 is CASSMGRSYGYTF. In DNA, the CDR3 is TGTGCCAGCAGTATGGGCAGATCCTATGGCTACACCTTC.

The chain carries TRBV20-1 and TRBJ2-4; no reliable D call. V was clipped by 3 bases and J by 0 bases, with 9 bases between them. From germline, CDR1 is DFQATT and CDR2 SNEGSKA (reference sequence). The CDR3 is 14 amino acids. In DNA, the CDR3 is TGCAGTGCTAGCGCGTCGGTAGCCAAAAACATTCAGTACTTC. Its translation is CSASASVAKNIQYF.

The table lists this clonotype with a few counts. This chain joins TRBV7-3 and TRBJ1-1; D is ambiguous. The CDR3 extends over 15 amino acids. Germline V lookup: CDR1 SGHTA, CDR2 FQGTGA. The germline V and J ends were trimmed by 2 bases and 2 bases, with 12 bases remaining between them. Here the CDR3 reads CASSLFGQPNTEAFF. Here the CDR3 DNA reads TGTGCCAGCAGCTTATTTGGGCAGCCTAACACTGAAGCTTTCTTT.

The chain recombines TRBV20-1 with TRBJ2-2; TRBD1 aligns across 11 bases. Germline V gene lookup returns CDR1 DFQATT and CDR2 SNEGSKA (reference sequence). V lost 1 base, J lost 7 bases, and 5 bases stayed unmatched. The CDR3 contains 15 residues. The CDR3 reads CSARAGTGGVGELFF. In nucleotides, the CDR3 is TGCAGTGCTAGAGCAGGGACAGGGGGTGTCGGGGAGCTGTTTTTT.

This clonotype was counted a few times. V is TRBV7-9 and J is TRBJ1-3; perhaps TRBD1 as D (6 bases). Germline values: CDR1 SEHNR, CDR2 FQNEAQ (reference sequence). The CDR3 extends over 15 amino acids. V lost 5 bases and J lost 0, with 11 bases in between. The CDR3: CASSPGTNSGNTIYF. CDR3 nucleotides: TGTGCCAGCAGCCCCGGGACAAACTCTGGAAACACCATATATTTT.

This clonotype was picked up a small number of times. The CDR3 protein is CASSLKDEKLFF. DNA for the CDR3: TGTGCCAGCAGTCTCAAGGATGAAAAACTGTTTTTT. The chain employs TRBV6-1 and TRBJ1-4; D gene ambiguous. Germline V gives CDR1 MNHNS, CDR2 SASEGT. The V gene lost 5 bases and the J gene lost 6 bases, with 7 bases spanning the gap. The CDR3 spans 12 residues.

This clonotype was detected a few times. The gene calls are TRBV28 and TRBJ1-3; TRBD1 agrees at 7 bases. Trimming cost V 6 bases and J 4 bases; bases outside gene matches: 9. The germline V gene has CDR1 MDHEN and CDR2 SYDVKM. CDR3 length: 15 amino acids. The CDR3 reads CASSQGDFSGNTIYF. CDR3 DNA sequence: TGTGCCAGCAGCCAGGGGGATTTTTCGGGAAACACCATATATTTT.